These 14 T cell receptor beta chains were sequenced from one sample in a study of beta chain features in type 1 diabetes (dated by TCRdb to the late 2010s). Libraries were made using the immunoSEQ multiplex PCR assay. All of the isolated RNA was reverse transcribed with the High Capacity cDNA Reverse Transcription Kit, so expressed TCRB transcripts were sequenced. Here the immuneACCESS table is served through TCRdb, limited to in-frame sequences with V and J called. Missing clones are a known gap in these copies; in checked studies unresolved V genes cover under half, and the rest lacks a known reason. The sample has over 300,000 clones on record, less than 9.5% of them singletons. Around 0.45% of the sample is taken by the ten largest. The sample consisted of central memory CD4+ T cells from blood. The receptors originated from a woman between 18 and 29 years old in good health.

This clone was counted at least ten times. The same CDR3 also results from other DNA sequences found in this sample. The chain combines TRBV11-2 with TRBJ2-1; 12 positions agree with TRBD2. The V gene's germline CDR1 is SGHAT and CDR2 FQNNGV. This CDR3 contains 16 residues. V was pared by 5 bases and J by 4 bases, with 6 bases of the junction left unmatched. DNA of the CDR3: TGTGCCAGCAGCGCCCGACTAGCGGGAGTATACAATGAGCAGTTCTTC. Residues: CASSARLAGVYNEQFF. Full variable domain (outside the CDR3, taken from reference TRBV11-2 and TRBJ2-1): EAGVAQSPRYKIIEKRQSVAFWCNPISGHATLYWYQQILGQGPKLLIQFQNNGVVDDSQLPKDRFSAERLKGVDSTLKIQPAKLEDSAVYLCASSARLAGVYNEQFFGPGTRLTVL.

This clone was counted between two and nine times. The J gene is TRBJ2-3, the V gene TRBV2, with D possibly called TRBD1 or TRBD2 (5 bases each). The CDR3 covers 15 residues. The V and J ends lost 3 bases and 3 bases respectively, with 13 bases between them. The germline V gene has CDR1 SNHLY and CDR2 FYNNEI. CDR3 region: CASSDRDPTTDTQYF. The CDR3, as DNA: TGTGCCAGCAGTGACCGGGACCCCACGACAGATACGCAGTATTTT.

In its sample, this clone was seen a few times. The J gene is TRBJ1-4, the V gene TRBV6-1; D unresolved. This CDR3 has 15 residues. V was clipped by 4 bases and J by 4 bases, with 13 bases between them. The V gene's germline CDR1 is MNHNS and CDR2 SASEGT. Written as DNA, the CDR3 is TGTGCCAGCAGTGGGCGGTCCGCTTATAATGAAAAACTGTTTTTT. Translation gives CASSGRSAYNEKLFF.

This clone was picked up many times. This rearrangement joins TRBV13 to TRBJ2-1; D perhaps matches TRBD2 (6 bases). The germline gives CDR1 PRHDT, CDR2 FYEKMQ (reference sequence). CDR3 length: 16 amino acids. Trimming cost V 3 bases and J 4 bases, with 16 bases left between them. As DNA, the CDR3 is TGTGCCAGCAGCTTGGGGATTATAGGAGGGTACAATGAGCAGTTCTTC. Translated, it gives CASSLGIIGGYNEQFF.

This clone was seen more than once but under ten times. CDR3 in DNA: TGTGCCAGCAGCTTAGGGCCAGGGCAGGCGGACACCTTC. Amino acid sequence: CASSLGPGQADTF. V is TRBV7-2 and J is TRBJ1-2, with D perhaps matching TRBD1 (5 bases). V lost 1 base to trimming and J lost 12 bases, with 15 bases between them. This CDR3 spans 13 amino acids. CDR1 and CDR2 from the germline V gene are SGHTA and FQGNSA.

Only a few counts were recorded for this clone. V and J are TRBV5-4 and TRBJ2-1; 9 bases match TRBD2. CDR3 length: 16 amino acids. The V gene end was trimmed by 4 bases and the J gene end by 9 bases; junction bases not matched to a gene: 14. Germline loops: CDR1 SGHNT, CDR2 YYREEE (reference sequence). In DNA form, the CDR3 reads TGTGCCAGCAGCCCCGAGGTAGCGGGAGTACGTAGTGAGCAGTTCTTC. Translated, it gives CASSPEVAGVRSEQFF.

A remark on this clone: The identical CDR3 is also encoded by other nucleotide sequences in the sample. V is TRBV7-8 and J is TRBJ2-3; D uncertain. Germline-derived CDR1 and CDR2 are SGHVS and FQNEAQ. This CDR3 spans 12 amino acids. V dropped 3 bases and J dropped 6 bases, with 7 bases sitting between them. This CDR3 is CASSFMRDTQYF. DNA of the CDR3: TGTGCCAGCAGCTTTATGCGGGATACGCAGTATTTT. The variable domain in full, completed from reference TRBV7-8 and TRBJ2-3, reads GAGVSQSPRYKVAKRGQDVALRCDPISGHVSLFWYQQALGQGPEFLTYFQNEAQLDKSGLPSDRFFAERPEGSVSTLKIQRTQQEDSAVYLCASSFMRDTQYFGPGTRLTVL.

This clone was counted between two and nine times. The genes are TRBV7-2 and TRBJ2-6; 7 nucleotides align to TRBD1. The germline V gene has CDR1 SGHTA and CDR2 FQGNSA. V gave up 5 bases and J gave up 0 bases; unmatched junction bases: 7. The length of the CDR3 is 17 residues. CDR3 residues: CASSTRQGTSGANVLTF. DNA for the CDR3: TGTGCCAGCAGCACTCGACAGGGTACCTCTGGGGCCAACGTCCTGACTTTC.

This clone has a count of ten or more. This sequence joins TRBV2 and TRBJ2-1; possible D gene TRBD2, 6 bases. CDR3 size: 16 residues. Trimming shortened V by 0 bases and J by 7 bases, and 16 bases separated the two germline ends. CDR1 and CDR2 (germline): SNHLY, FYNNEI. CDR3 loop: CASSEARGRARNEQFF. In nucleotides, the CDR3 is TGTGCCAGCAGTGAAGCGCGGGGCAGGGCTAGGAATGAGCAGTTCTTC.

The J gene is TRBJ1-6, the V gene TRBV27; 8 bases map to TRBD1. V lost 5 bases and J lost 0; bases outside the gene matches: 6. The CDR3 extends over 17 amino acids. Germline CDR1 MNHEY, CDR2 SMNVEV (reference sequence). Here the CDR3 DNA reads TGTGCCAGCAGTAAAGGACAGGGTAGCTCCTATAATTCACCCCTCCACTTT. It yields the protein CASSKGQGSSYNSPLHF.

This clone appeared many times. The chain is built from TRBV28 and TRBJ2-6; no clear D. V was clipped by 10 bases and J by 1 base, with 5 bases between them. The CDR3 length is 12 residues. The germline CDR1 and CDR2 sequences are MDHEN and SYDVKM. CDR3 bases: TGTGCCATCGGATCTGGGGCCAACGTCCTGACTTTC. Translated, it gives CAIGSGANVLTF.

This clone appeared a few times. The rearrangement links TRBV5-6 to TRBJ2-7, with TRBD1 matching over 8 bases. There are 17 residues in the CDR3. The germline V gene has CDR1 SGHDT and CDR2 YYEEEE. V was clipped by 2 bases and J by 1 base; unmatched bases: 11. As DNA, the CDR3 is TGTGCCAGCAGCTTCTTGGGTGGGACAGGTCGATCCTACGAGCAGTACTTC. Translated, it gives CASSFLGGTGRSYEQYF.

The sample holds a few counts of this clone. The chain is built from TRBV6-1 and TRBJ2-7; 10 bases are a match to TRBD2. This CDR3 has 16 residues. Germline CDR1 MNHNS, CDR2 SASEGT. Trimming cost V 2 bases and J 1 base; bases outside gene matches: 5. Written as DNA, the CDR3 is TGTGCCAGCAGTGAATCAGGGACTAGCGTATCCTACGAGCAGTACTTC. Translating gives CASSESGTSVSYEQYF.

This clone has a handful of counts. The CDR3 bases are TGTGCCAGCTCACCGGGACTAGCCAGTTCTGAGCAGTACTTC. Protein product: CASSPGLASSEQYF. The V gene is TRBV6-5, the J gene TRBJ2-7, with 9 bases that match TRBD2. Germline V gene lookup returns CDR1 MNHEY and CDR2 SVGAGI. The V segment lost 8 bases and the J segment 7 bases; nucleotides outside the gene matches: 12. The CDR3 covers 14 residues.